A selection of T cell receptor beta chains follows, all from one sample in a study of shared clonotypes between healthy human individuals. Clones were sequenced by immunoSEQ multiplex PCR, and TCRdb holds only the in-frame ones, with some missing. The sample records around 2,100,000 clones, 85% to 95% being singletons. Sequenced material: naive CD8+ T cells sorted from blood. All receptors come from a man younger than 35 in good health. CDR3s include the opening cysteine and the closing phenylalanine or tryptophan. Each record gives: D gene, J gene, V gene, CDR3 length, clone size, CDR3 protein, CDR3 DNA. D genes are given only for firm matches. Some rows have no size entry. The others give once, few or many, or a class for an expanded clone.

d_gene: TRBD1
j_gene: TRBJ2-1
v_gene: TRBV4-3
len: 13
abundance: NA
CDR3aa: CASSRDRENEQFF
CDR3nt: TGCGCCAGCAGCCGGGACAGGGAGAATGAGCAGTTCTTC

d_gene: NA
j_gene: TRBJ2-1
v_gene: TRBV9
len: 14
abundance: NA
CDR3aa: CASSVEDNGNEQFF
CDR3nt: TGTGCCAGCAGCGTAGAGGACAATGGGAATGAGCAGTTCTTC

d_gene: TRBD1
j_gene: TRBJ1-1
v_gene: TRBV2
len: 14
abundance: NA
CDR3aa: CASSGEQGAPEAFF
CDR3nt: TGTGCCAGCAGTGGTGAACAGGGGGCTCCTGAAGCTTTCTTT

d_gene: NA
j_gene: TRBJ1-5
v_gene: TRBV19
len: 16
abundance: few
CDR3aa: CASSILGITGNQPQHF
CDR3nt: TGTGCCAGTAGTATTCTGGGTATTACAGGCAATCAGCCCCAGCATTTT

d_gene: NA
j_gene: TRBJ1-2
v_gene: TRBV4-3
len: 18
abundance: NA
CDR3aa: CASSQDRGSPLLLYGYTF
CDR3nt: TGCGCCAGCAGCCAAGATCGAGGCAGCCCCCTCCTGCTATATGGCTACACCTTC

d_gene: NA
j_gene: TRBJ2-7
v_gene: TRBV11-2
len: 13
abundance: NA
CDR3aa: CASSPGANYEQYF
CDR3nt: TGTGCCAGCAGCCCGGGGGCGAACTACGAGCAGTACTTC

d_gene: TRBD2
j_gene: TRBJ2-7
v_gene: TRBV27
len: 16
abundance: NA
CDR3aa: CASGTLAGVKNYEQYF
CDR3nt: TGTGCCAGCGGCACACTAGCGGGCGTAAAAAACTACGAGCAGTACTTC

d_gene: NA
j_gene: TRBJ1-1
v_gene: TRBV7-9
len: 12
abundance: NA
CDR3aa: CASSFSGTEAFF
CDR3nt: TGTGCCAGCAGCTTTTCCGGTACTGAAGCTTTCTTT

d_gene: NA
j_gene: TRBJ1-6
v_gene: TRBV15
len: 13
abundance: NA
CDR3aa: CATSRGHNSPLHF
CDR3nt: TGTGCCACCAGCAGAGGGCATAATTCACCCCTCCACTTT

d_gene: NA
j_gene: TRBJ1-1
v_gene: TRBV2
len: 14
abundance: NA
CDR3aa: CASSWGPEDTEAFF
CDR3nt: TGTGCCAGCAGTTGGGGACCGGAGGACACTGAAGCTTTCTTT

d_gene: TRBD1
j_gene: TRBJ1-5
v_gene: TRBV27
len: 18
abundance: NA
CDR3aa: CASSFLAVTGGVSQPQHF
CDR3nt: TGTGCCAGCAGTTTTCTCGCCGTTACAGGGGGGGTTAGTCAGCCCCAGCATTTT

d_gene: TRBD2
j_gene: TRBJ2-7
v_gene: TRBV4-1
len: 17
abundance: NA
CDR3aa: CASSQSGVAGSSYEQYF
CDR3nt: TGCGCCAGCAGCCAAAGTGGGGTAGCGGGATCCTCCTACGAGCAGTACTTC

d_gene: TRBD2
j_gene: TRBJ2-7
v_gene: TRBV9
len: 15
abundance: NA
CDR3aa: CASSVSGGPSYEQYF
CDR3nt: TGTGCCAGCAGCGTCAGCGGGGGACCTTCCTACGAGCAGTACTTC

d_gene: TRBD2
j_gene: TRBJ2-1
v_gene: TRBV11-2
len: 17
abundance: NA
CDR3aa: CASSPLRRGGDYNEQFF
CDR3nt: TGTGCCAGCAGCCCCCTTAGGCGGGGGGGAGACTACAATGAGCAGTTCTTC

d_gene: NA
j_gene: TRBJ1-6
v_gene: TRBV28
len: 15
abundance: NA
CDR3aa: CASQIDARFGSPLHF
CDR3nt: TGTGCCAGCCAGATCGACGCCCGATTTGGTTCACCCCTCCACTTT

d_gene: NA
j_gene: TRBJ2-1
v_gene: TRBV7-9
len: 13
abundance: NA
CDR3aa: CASSLKRLDEQFF
CDR3nt: TGTGCCAGCAGCTTAAAGCGCCTAGATGAGCAGTTCTTC

d_gene: TRBD2
j_gene: TRBJ2-2
v_gene: TRBV6-4
len: 17
abundance: NA
CDR3aa: CASSDSDGLAASGELFF
CDR3nt: TGTGCCAGCAGTGACTCAGATGGACTAGCAGCCTCCGGGGAGCTGTTTTTT

d_gene: NA
j_gene: TRBJ2-1
v_gene: TRBV27
len: 10
abundance: NA
CDR3aa: CASGNNEQFF
CDR3nt: TGTGCCAGCGGTAACAATGAGCAGTTCTTC

d_gene: TRBD1
j_gene: TRBJ1-4
v_gene: TRBV4-1
len: 13
abundance: NA
CDR3aa: CASSPGGNEKLFF
CDR3nt: TGCGCCAGCAGCCCAGGGGGTAATGAAAAACTGTTTTTT

d_gene: NA
j_gene: TRBJ2-3
v_gene: TRBV7-9
len: 13
abundance: NA
CDR3aa: CASSLTITDTQYF
CDR3nt: TGTGCCAGCAGCTTAACGATCACAGATACGCAGTATTTT

d_gene: NA
j_gene: TRBJ1-2
v_gene: TRBV21-1
len: 16
abundance: NA
CDR3aa: CASSKDLGAGKDGYTF
CDR3nt: TGTGCCAGCAGCAAAGACCTGGGGGCAGGGAAGGATGGCTACACCTTC

d_gene: TRBD1
j_gene: TRBJ1-2
v_gene: TRBV23-1
len: 17
abundance: NA
CDR3aa: CASIRPKGVQGAYGYTF
CDR3nt: TGCGCCAGCATTCGCCCGAAAGGGGTCCAGGGGGCCTATGGCTACACCTTC

d_gene: TRBD2
j_gene: TRBJ2-1
v_gene: TRBV5-6
len: 14
abundance: NA
CDR3aa: CASILAGGRNEQFF
CDR3nt: TGTGCCAGCATCCTAGCGGGGGGGCGTAATGAGCAGTTCTTC

d_gene: NA
j_gene: TRBJ2-7
v_gene: TRBV4-1
len: 12
abundance: NA
CDR3aa: CASGSSRDEQYF
CDR3nt: TGCGCCAGCGGTTCGTCCAGGGACGAGCAGTACTTC

d_gene: NA
j_gene: TRBJ2-5
v_gene: TRBV4-2
len: 14
abundance: NA
CDR3aa: CASSLGLGGETQYF
CDR3nt: TGTGCCAGCAGCCTCGGACTAGGGGGGGAGACCCAGTACTTC

d_gene: NA
j_gene: TRBJ2-7
v_gene: TRBV6-5
len: 16
abundance: NA
CDR3aa: CASSSRPPEGADEQYF
CDR3nt: TGTGCCAGCAGTTCCCGGCCCCCGGAGGGGGCGGACGAGCAGTACTTC

d_gene: TRBD1
j_gene: TRBJ2-5
v_gene: TRBV4-1
len: 15
abundance: NA
CDR3aa: CASSRRTGPWETQYF
CDR3nt: TGCGCCAGCAGCCGCCGGACAGGCCCCTGGGAGACCCAGTACTTC

d_gene: TRBD2
j_gene: TRBJ2-7
v_gene: TRBV7-2
len: 15
abundance: NA
CDR3aa: CASSQRLAGFYEQYF
CDR3nt: TGTGCCAGCAGCCAACGACTAGCGGGGTTCTACGAGCAGTACTTC

d_gene: NA
j_gene: TRBJ1-1
v_gene: TRBV25-1
len: 13
abundance: NA
CDR3aa: CASSEPQAGEAFF
CDR3nt: TGTGCCAGCAGTGAACCGCAAGCAGGAGAGGCTTTCTTT

d_gene: TRBD1
j_gene: TRBJ1-4
v_gene: TRBV4-1
len: 16
abundance: NA
CDR3aa: CASSRNTGVTNEKLFF
CDR3nt: TGCGCCAGCAGCCGGAATACAGGGGTAACTAATGAAAAACTGTTTTTT

d_gene: TRBD1
j_gene: TRBJ2-7
v_gene: TRBV5-1
len: 14
abundance: NA
CDR3aa: CASSLARQGYEQYF
CDR3nt: TGCGCCAGCAGCTTGGCCCGACAGGGCTACGAGCAGTACTTC

d_gene: NA
j_gene: TRBJ1-4
v_gene: TRBV6-5
len: 15
abundance: NA
CDR3aa: CASSSGGAVGEKLFF
CDR3nt: TGTGCCAGCAGCTCCGGGGGAGCCGTCGGGGAAAAACTGTTTTTT

d_gene: NA
j_gene: TRBJ2-5
v_gene: TRBV27
len: 12
abundance: once
CDR3aa: CARKNSSETQYF
CDR3nt: TGTGCCAGAAAAAATAGCTCGGAGACCCAGTACTTC

d_gene: TRBD1
j_gene: TRBJ2-6
v_gene: TRBV7-9
len: 18
abundance: NA
CDR3aa: CASSDSDRGSSGANVLTF
CDR3nt: TGTGCCAGCAGCGACTCCGACAGGGGAAGCTCTGGGGCCAACGTCCTGACTTTC

d_gene: NA
j_gene: TRBJ1-1
v_gene: TRBV7-7
len: 13
abundance: once
CDR3aa: CASSDGVGFEAFF
CDR3nt: TGTGCTAGCAGCGACGGGGTGGGCTTTGAAGCTTTCTTT

d_gene: NA
j_gene: TRBJ1-5
v_gene: TRBV25-1
len: 14
abundance: NA
CDR3aa: CASTPWGADQPQHF
CDR3nt: TGTGCCAGCACGCCGTGGGGGGCTGATCAGCCCCAGCATTTT

d_gene: TRBD1
j_gene: TRBJ1-2
v_gene: TRBV6-1
len: 15
abundance: NA
CDR3aa: CASSQGAAANYGYTF
CDR3nt: TGTGCCAGCAGTCAGGGGGCCGCAGCTAACTATGGCTACACCTTC

d_gene: NA
j_gene: TRBJ2-7
v_gene: TRBV12-1
len: 13
abundance: NA
CDR3aa: CASSFHGGDEQYF
CDR3nt: TGTGCCAGCAGCTTCCACGGTGGAGACGAGCAGTACTTC

d_gene: NA
j_gene: TRBJ2-7
v_gene: TRBV5-4
len: 14
abundance: NA
CDR3aa: CASSLGGSSYEQYF
CDR3nt: TGTGCCAGCAGCTTGGGCGGCTCCTCCTACGAGCAGTACTTC

d_gene: NA
j_gene: TRBJ2-1
v_gene: TRBV4-3
len: 12
abundance: NA
CDR3aa: CASSQVDHEQFF
CDR3nt: TGCGCCAGCAGCCAAGTTGACCATGAGCAGTTCTTC

d_gene: NA
j_gene: TRBJ2-1
v_gene: TRBV4-3
len: 14
abundance: NA
CDR3aa: CASSQIGTNNEQFF
CDR3nt: TGCGCCAGCAGCCAAATCGGGACGAACAATGAGCAGTTCTTC

d_gene: TRBD2
j_gene: TRBJ2-1
v_gene: TRBV27
len: 15
abundance: NA
CDR3aa: CASSLQREPYNEQFF
CDR3nt: TGTGCCAGCAGTTTACAGCGGGAGCCTTACAATGAGCAGTTCTTC

d_gene: NA
j_gene: TRBJ2-7
v_gene: TRBV27
len: 12
abundance: NA
CDR3aa: CASSSVGYEQYF
CDR3nt: TGTGCCAGCAGTTCCGTGGGCTACGAGCAGTACTTC

d_gene: NA
j_gene: TRBJ2-7
v_gene: TRBV29-1
len: 12
abundance: NA
CDR3aa: CSVEVVGDEQYF
CDR3nt: TGCAGCGTTGAAGTTGTGGGGGACGAGCAGTACTTC

d_gene: NA
j_gene: TRBJ2-7
v_gene: TRBV7-2
len: 15
abundance: NA
CDR3aa: CASSLGPGPSYEQYF
CDR3nt: TGTGCCAGCAGCTTAGGGCCAGGGCCATCCTACGAGCAGTACTTC

d_gene: TRBD1
j_gene: TRBJ1-1
v_gene: TRBV2
len: 15
abundance: few
CDR3aa: CASSERTGVYTEAFF
CDR3nt: TGTGCCAGCAGTGAGCGGACAGGGGTGTACACTGAAGCTTTCTTT

d_gene: NA
j_gene: TRBJ2-7
v_gene: TRBV11-2
len: 14
abundance: NA
CDR3aa: CASSLAPQAYEQYF
CDR3nt: TGTGCCAGCAGCTTAGCCCCCCAGGCCTACGAGCAGTACTTC

d_gene: TRBD2
j_gene: TRBJ2-1
v_gene: TRBV9
len: 13
abundance: NA
CDR3aa: CASSVQGGNEQFF
CDR3nt: TGTGCCAGCAGCGTACAGGGAGGGAATGAGCAGTTCTTC

d_gene: NA
j_gene: TRBJ2-7
v_gene: TRBV4-1
len: 13
abundance: NA
CDR3aa: CASSPEMSYEQYF
CDR3nt: TGCGCCAGCAGCCCTGAGATGTCCTACGAGCAGTACTTC

d_gene: NA
j_gene: TRBJ2-1
v_gene: TRBV7-8
len: 12
abundance: NA
CDR3aa: CASSVGLNEQFF
CDR3nt: TGTGCCAGCAGCGTCGGACTCAATGAGCAGTTCTTC

d_gene: NA
j_gene: TRBJ1-2
v_gene: TRBV5-6
len: 14
abundance: NA
CDR3aa: CASSPAPRGYGYTF
CDR3nt: TGTGCCAGCAGCCCGGCCCCGAGAGGCTATGGCTACACCTTC

d_gene: NA
j_gene: TRBJ2-2
v_gene: TRBV11-2
len: 15
abundance: NA
CDR3aa: CASSPTSLAPGVLFF
CDR3nt: TGTGCCAGCAGCCCGACCTCACTAGCCCCTGGGGTGCTGTTTTTT

d_gene: NA
j_gene: TRBJ2-1
v_gene: TRBV5-4
len: 12
abundance: few
CDR3aa: CASSLGPNEQFF
CDR3nt: TGTGCCAGCAGCTTGGGCCCCAATGAGCAGTTCTTC

d_gene: TRBD2
j_gene: TRBJ2-7
v_gene: TRBV7-2
len: 16
abundance: NA
CDR3aa: CASSLVPAGGRYEQYF
CDR3nt: TGTGCCAGCAGCTTAGTTCCAGCGGGAGGGCGCTACGAGCAGTACTTC

d_gene: NA
j_gene: TRBJ1-5
v_gene: TRBV27
len: 12
abundance: NA
CDR3aa: CASGVPTEPQHF
CDR3nt: TGTGCCAGCGGTGTCCCTACGGAGCCCCAGCATTTT

d_gene: TRBD2
j_gene: TRBJ2-1
v_gene: TRBV7-8
len: 15
abundance: NA
CDR3aa: CASSRTGLANNEQFF
CDR3nt: TGTGCCAGCAGCCGAACGGGACTAGCGAACAATGAGCAGTTCTTC

d_gene: NA
j_gene: TRBJ1-1
v_gene: TRBV27
len: 15
abundance: NA
CDR3aa: CASSTNRESSTEAFF
CDR3nt: TGTGCCAGCAGTACCAACAGGGAAAGCTCGACTGAAGCTTTCTTT

d_gene: NA
j_gene: TRBJ2-7
v_gene: TRBV7-2
len: 14
abundance: NA
CDR3aa: CASSLELNLYEQYF
CDR3nt: TGTGCCAGCAGCTTAGAACTAAATCTATACGAGCAGTACTTC

d_gene: NA
j_gene: TRBJ2-7
v_gene: TRBV28
len: 16
abundance: NA
CDR3aa: CASSTRMTESSYEQYF
CDR3nt: TGTGCCAGCAGCACCCGAATGACCGAATCCTCCTACGAGCAGTACTTC